A selection of T cell receptor beta chains follows, all from one sample in a study of shared clonotypes between healthy human individuals. Some clones are missing from TCRdb's copy, which holds only in-frame ones; the method was immunoSEQ multiplex PCR. The data show a few hundred thousand clones, around 86% seen once. The specimen sequenced was memory CD8+ T cells sorted from blood. These TCRs come from a man aged 18 to 29 in good health. CDR3s include the opening cysteine and the closing phenylalanine or tryptophan. The D gene is left open where the match is weak. Size is omitted from some rows. Given values are once, few, many or a class for expanded clones.

j_gene | d_gene | abundance | v_gene | CDR3aa | CDR3nt
TRBJ1-1 | . | . | TRBV30 | CAWDRQMNTEAFF | TGTGCCTGGGACCGACAGATGAACACTGAAGCTTTCTTT
TRBJ2-7 | . | . | TRBV5-5 | CASSLVVYSYEQYF | TGTGCCAGCAGCTTGGTTGTCTATTCCTACGAGCAGTACTTC
TRBJ2-1 | TRBD2 | . | TRBV6-4 | CASSGEAGGSYNEQFF | TGTGCCAGCAGTGGAGAAGCGGGAGGTTCCTACAATGAGCAGTTCTTC
TRBJ1-2 | TRBD1 | . | TRBV28 | CASSEPGTGTSTF | TGTGCCAGCAGTGAACCCGGGACAGGGACGAGCACCTTC
TRBJ2-5 | . | many | TRBV30 | CACSGVAGQGKRETQYF | TGTGCCTGTAGTGGGGTCGCGGGGCAGGGTAAGAGAGAGACCCAGTACTTC
TRBJ2-7 | . | few | TRBV6-6 | CASRTSEGQYF | TGTGCCAGCAGAACGTCCGAGGGGCAGTACTTC
TRBJ1-1 | . | . | TRBV9 | CASSVGESQEAFF | TGTGCCAGCAGCGTAGGAGAATCCCAGGAGGCTTTCTTT
TRBJ1-5 | TRBD1 | . | TRBV6-1 | CASSLRQGDQPQHF | TGTGCCAGCAGTCTACGACAGGGGGATCAGCCCCAGCATTTT
TRBJ1-1 | . | . | TRBV19 | CASSQAMNTEAFF | TGTGCCAGTAGTCAGGCGATGAACACTGAAGCTTTCTTT
TRBJ2-7 | TRBD1 | . | TRBV14 | CASSQVLGLKDRGHEQYF | TGTGCCAGCAGCCAAGTTTTGGGCTTGAAGGACAGGGGCCACGAGCAGTACTTC
TRBJ1-3 | . | . | TRBV7-3 | CASSSLGPGNTIYF | TGTGCCAGCAGCAGCCTCGGGCCTGGAAACACCATATATTTT
TRBJ2-1 | TRBD2 | . | TRBV4-1 | CASSQIVGGDYNEQFF | TGCGCCAGCAGCCAAATAGTCGGGGGGGATTACAATGAGCAGTTCTTC
TRBJ1-2 | . | . | TRBV19 | CASSDLSSYGYTF | TGTGCCAGTAGTGACTTGTCAAGCTATGGCTACACCTTC
TRBJ1-2 | . | . | TRBV7-8 | CASSRGGRPFYGYTF | TGTGCCAGCAGCCGCGGGGGCAGGCCCTTTTATGGCTACACCTTC
TRBJ2-4 | . | . | TRBV30 | CAWSVLAARVGKNIQYF | TGTGCCTGGAGTGTACTAGCCGCCCGGGTGGGCAAAAACATTCAGTACTTC
TRBJ2-5 | TRBD1 | . | TRBV11-2 | CASSLGAIWTGEETQYF | TGTGCCAGCAGCTTAGGGGCAATATGGACAGGAGAGGAGACCCAGTACTTC
TRBJ2-7 | . | . | TRBV2 | CASNRIVGSSFVYEQYF | TGTGCCAGCAACAGGATAGTCGGCTCCTCTTTTGTCTACGAGCAGTACTTC
TRBJ2-4 | . | . | TRBV10-3 | CAISESQVGIQYF | TGTGCCATCAGTGAGTCACAGGTGGGCATTCAGTACTTC
TRBJ2-2 | TRBD1 | many | TRBV5-4 | CASSRQGMSTGELFF | TGTGCCAGCAGCCGACAGGGGATGAGCACCGGGGAGCTGTTTTTT
TRBJ2-3 | TRBD2 | . | TRBV7-8 | CASSLTSGIASDTQYF | TGTGCCAGCAGCCTTACTAGCGGGATCGCGTCAGATACGCAGTATTTT
TRBJ1-6 | . | . | TRBV28 | CASWGGSRSYNSPLHF | TGTGCCAGCTGGGGTGGTTCCCGCTCCTATAATTCACCCCTCCACTTT
TRBJ2-2 | TRBD1 | . | TRBV30 | CAWSRGTGGAGELFF | TGTGCCTGGAGTAGAGGGACAGGGGGTGCCGGGGAGCTGTTTTTT
TRBJ2-5 | . | . | TRBV5-4 | CASSRGRELTQETQYF | TGTGCCAGCAGCCGTGGCCGGGAGCTCACCCAAGAGACCCAGTACTTC
TRBJ1-2 | TRBD1 | . | TRBV2 | CASSGTGGSYGYTF | TGTGCCAGCAGTGGGACAGGCGGTTCATATGGCTACACCTTC
TRBJ2-5 | . | . | TRBV18 | CASSPPGPLETQYF | TGTGCCAGCTCACCACCGGGGCCGCTGGAGACCCAGTACTTC